This T cell receptor (beta chain) is drawn from a study of T cells in Graves' hyperthyroidism and ophthalmopathy. About this clonotype itself: Its antigen is undetermined.

Germline V CDR1 and CDR2: MDHEN, SYDVKM. This CDR3 contains 15 residues. The V end lost 3 bases, the J end lost 2 bases, and 14 bases lay between the germline ends. Findings and limits, study-wide: Blood also held most thyroid clonotypes expanded beyond 0.001.

Amplification targeted TCR beta CDR3 regions from RNA transcripts. HTBI primers drove first-round RT-PCR of the TCR CDR3. TCRdb re-called the multiplex PCR reads with MiXCR, one entry per CDR3 protein. The sample consists of 500,000 to 550,000 distinct CDR3 sequences, less than 25% of them appearing once. The chain uses TRBV28 and TRBJ2-7; D might be TRBD1 (6 bases). The specimen was blood. The TCR originated in a man in his late teens or twenties with Graves' hyperthyroidism. CDR3 amino acids: CASSLVAGDAYEQYF. In DNA form, the CDR3 reads TGTGCCAGCAGTTTGGTGGCAGGGGATGCCTACGAGCAGTACTTC. Complete variable domain (other parts from reference TRBV28 and TRBJ2-7): DVKVTQSSRYLVKRTGEKVFLECVQDMDHENMFWYRQDPGLGLRLIYFSYDVKMKEKGDIPEGYSVSREKKERFSLILESASTNQTSMYLCASSLVAGDAYEQYFGPGTRLTVT.